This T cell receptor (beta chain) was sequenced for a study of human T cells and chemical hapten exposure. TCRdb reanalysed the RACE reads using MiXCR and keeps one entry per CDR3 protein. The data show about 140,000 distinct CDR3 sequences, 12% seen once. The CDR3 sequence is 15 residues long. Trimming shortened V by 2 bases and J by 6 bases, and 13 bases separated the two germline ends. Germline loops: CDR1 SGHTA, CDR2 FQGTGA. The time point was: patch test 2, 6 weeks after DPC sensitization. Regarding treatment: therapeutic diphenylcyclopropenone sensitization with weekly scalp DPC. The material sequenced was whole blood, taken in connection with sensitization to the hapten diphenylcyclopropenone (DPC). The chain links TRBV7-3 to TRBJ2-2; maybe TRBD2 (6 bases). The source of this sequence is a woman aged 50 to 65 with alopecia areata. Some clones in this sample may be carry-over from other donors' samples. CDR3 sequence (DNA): TGTGCCAGCAGCTTAGCGACTAGATGGTCCGGGGAGCTGTTTTTT. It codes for CASSLATRWSGELFF.